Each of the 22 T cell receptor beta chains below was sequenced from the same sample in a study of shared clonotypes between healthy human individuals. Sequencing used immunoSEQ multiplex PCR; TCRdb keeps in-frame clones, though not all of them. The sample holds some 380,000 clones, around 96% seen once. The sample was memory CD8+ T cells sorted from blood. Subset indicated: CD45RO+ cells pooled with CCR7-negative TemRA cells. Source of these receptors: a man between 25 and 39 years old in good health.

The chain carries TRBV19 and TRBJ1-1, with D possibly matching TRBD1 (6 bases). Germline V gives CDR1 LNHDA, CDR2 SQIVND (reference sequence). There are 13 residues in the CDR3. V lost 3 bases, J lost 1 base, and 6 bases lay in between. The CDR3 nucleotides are TGTGCCAGTAGTATGGACAGGAACACTGAAGCTTTCTTT. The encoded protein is CASSMDRNTEAFF.

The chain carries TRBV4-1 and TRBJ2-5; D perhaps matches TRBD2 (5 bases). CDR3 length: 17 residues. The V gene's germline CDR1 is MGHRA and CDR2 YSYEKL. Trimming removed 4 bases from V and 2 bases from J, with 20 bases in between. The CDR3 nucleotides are TGCGCCAGCAGCCCCCTTCCGCAGCGGCAAAGACAAGAGACCCAGTACTTC. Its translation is CASSPLPQRQRQETQYF.

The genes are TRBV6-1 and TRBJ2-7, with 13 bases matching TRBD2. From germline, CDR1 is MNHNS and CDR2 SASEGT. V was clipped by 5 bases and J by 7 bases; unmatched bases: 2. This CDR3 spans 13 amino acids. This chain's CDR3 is CASSKTSGREQYF. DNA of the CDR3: TGTGCCAGCAGTAAGACTAGCGGGAGGGAGCAGTACTTC.

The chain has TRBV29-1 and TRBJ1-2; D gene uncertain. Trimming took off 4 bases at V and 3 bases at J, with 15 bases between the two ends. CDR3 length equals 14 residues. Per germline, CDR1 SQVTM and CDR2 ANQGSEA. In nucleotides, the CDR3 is TGCAGCGTTGTAACACTTAGGGCGGACTATGGCTACACCTTC. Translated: CSVVTLRADYGYTF.

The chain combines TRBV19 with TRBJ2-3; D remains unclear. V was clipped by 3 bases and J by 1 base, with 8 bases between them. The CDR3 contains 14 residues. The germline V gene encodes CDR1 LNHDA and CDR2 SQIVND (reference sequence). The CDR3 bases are TGTGCCAGTAGTATCGACCTCGGCACAGATACGCAGTATTTT. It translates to CASSIDLGTDTQYF.

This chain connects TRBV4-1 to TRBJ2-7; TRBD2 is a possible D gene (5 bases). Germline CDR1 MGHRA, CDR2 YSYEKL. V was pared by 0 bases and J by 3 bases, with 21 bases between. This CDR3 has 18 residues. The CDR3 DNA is TGCGCCAGCAGCCAAGAGTCTCGGGTCCTGGCGGGCAACTACGAGCAGTACTTC. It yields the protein CASSQESRVLAGNYEQYF.

The CDR3 is CASSHLAGTPYEQYF. The CDR3 DNA follows: TGCGCCAGCAGCCACCTAGCGGGAACCCCCTACGAGCAGTACTTC. The gene calls are TRBV4-1 and TRBJ2-7; 9 bases fit TRBD2. Germline V gives CDR1 MGHRA, CDR2 YSYEKL. The CDR3 has 15 residues. V shed 3 bases, J shed 2 bases, and the junction held 5 bases outside the gene matches.

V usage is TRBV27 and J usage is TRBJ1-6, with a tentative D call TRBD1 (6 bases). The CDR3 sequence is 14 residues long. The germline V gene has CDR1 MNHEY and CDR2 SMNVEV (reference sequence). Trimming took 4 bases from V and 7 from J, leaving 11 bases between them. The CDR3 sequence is CASSSTGYNSPLHF. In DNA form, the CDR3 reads TGTGCCAGCAGTTCAACAGGGTACAATTCACCCCTCCACTTT.

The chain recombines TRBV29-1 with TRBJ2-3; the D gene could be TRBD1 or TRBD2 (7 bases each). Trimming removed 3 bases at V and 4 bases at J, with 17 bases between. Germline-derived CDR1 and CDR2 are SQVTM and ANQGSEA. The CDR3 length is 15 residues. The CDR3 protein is CSVDGTAGNADTQYF. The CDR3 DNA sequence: TGCAGCGTTGACGGGACAGCGGGAAACGCAGATACGCAGTATTTT.

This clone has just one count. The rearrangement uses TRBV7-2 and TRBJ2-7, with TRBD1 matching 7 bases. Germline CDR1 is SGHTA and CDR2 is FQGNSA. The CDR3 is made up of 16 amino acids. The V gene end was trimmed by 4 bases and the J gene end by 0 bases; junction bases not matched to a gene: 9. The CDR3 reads CASSSNRDSFSYEQYF. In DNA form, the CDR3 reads TGTGCCAGCAGCTCCAATCGGGACAGCTTCTCCTACGAGCAGTACTTC.

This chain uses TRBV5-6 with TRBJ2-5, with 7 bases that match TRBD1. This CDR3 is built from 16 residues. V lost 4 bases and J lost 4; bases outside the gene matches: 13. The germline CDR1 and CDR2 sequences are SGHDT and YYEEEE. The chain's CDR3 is CASSVGTALDRETQYF. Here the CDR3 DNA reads TGTGCCAGCAGCGTCGGGACAGCCTTAGACCGAGAGACCCAGTACTTC.

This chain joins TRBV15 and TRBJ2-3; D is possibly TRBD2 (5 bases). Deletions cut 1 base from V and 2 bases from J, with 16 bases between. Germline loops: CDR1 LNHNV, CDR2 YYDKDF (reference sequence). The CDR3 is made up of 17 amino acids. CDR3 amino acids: CATSRGAASPLTDTQYF. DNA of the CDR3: TGTGCCACCAGCAGAGGAGCGGCCTCTCCTCTCACAGATACGCAGTATTTT.

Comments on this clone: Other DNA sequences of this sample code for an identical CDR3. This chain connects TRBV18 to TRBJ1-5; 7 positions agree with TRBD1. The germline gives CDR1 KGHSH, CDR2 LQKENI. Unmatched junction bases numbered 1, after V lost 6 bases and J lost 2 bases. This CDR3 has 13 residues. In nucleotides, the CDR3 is TGTGCCAGCTCCCAGGGGGGCAATCAGCCCCAGCATTTT. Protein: CASSQGGNQPQHF. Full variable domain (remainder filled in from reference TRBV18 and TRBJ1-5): NAGVMQNPRHLVRRRGQEARLRCSPMKGHSHVYWYRQLPEEGLKFMVYLQKENIIDESGMPKERFSAEFPKEGPSILRIQQVVRGDSAAYFCASSQGGNQPQHFGDGTRLSIL.

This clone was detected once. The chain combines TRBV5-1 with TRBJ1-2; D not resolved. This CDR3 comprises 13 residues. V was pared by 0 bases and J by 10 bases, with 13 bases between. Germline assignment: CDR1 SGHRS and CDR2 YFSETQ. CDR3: CASSLDVGKNYTF. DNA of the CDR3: TGCGCCAGCAGCTTGGATGTGGGGAAGAACTACACCTTC.

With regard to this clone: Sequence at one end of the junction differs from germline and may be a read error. CDR3 in amino acids: CARAGAEPLSMRYTF. CDR3 nucleotides: TGTGCCAGAGCTGGGGCAGAGCCTCTCTCTATGCGCTATACCTTC. This chain uses TRBV27 with TRBJ1-2; D is possibly TRBD1 (5 bases). CDR1 is MNHEY, CDR2 SMNVEV, per germline (reference sequence). The CDR3 sequence is 15 residues long.

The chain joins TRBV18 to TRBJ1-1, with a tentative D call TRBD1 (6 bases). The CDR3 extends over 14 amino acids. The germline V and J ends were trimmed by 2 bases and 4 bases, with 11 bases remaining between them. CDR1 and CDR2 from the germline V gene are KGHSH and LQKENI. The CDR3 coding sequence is TGTGCCAGCTCACCAAGGAGGGGGGGCACTGAAGCTTTCTTT. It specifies CASSPRRGGTEAFF.

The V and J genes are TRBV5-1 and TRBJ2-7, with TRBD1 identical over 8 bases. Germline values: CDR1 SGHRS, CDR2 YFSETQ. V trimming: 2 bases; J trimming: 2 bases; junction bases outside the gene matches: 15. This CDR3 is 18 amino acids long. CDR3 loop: CASSFLSGTGIHPYEQYF. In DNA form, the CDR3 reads TGCGCCAGCAGCTTCTTATCCGGGACAGGTATACACCCCTACGAGCAGTACTTC.

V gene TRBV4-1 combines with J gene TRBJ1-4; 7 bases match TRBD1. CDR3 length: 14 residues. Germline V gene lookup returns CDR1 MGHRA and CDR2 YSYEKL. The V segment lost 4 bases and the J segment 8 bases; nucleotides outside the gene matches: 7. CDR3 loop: CASSPRQGVEKLFF. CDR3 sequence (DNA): TGCGCCAGCAGCCCCCGGCAGGGGGTAGAAAAACTGTTTTTT.

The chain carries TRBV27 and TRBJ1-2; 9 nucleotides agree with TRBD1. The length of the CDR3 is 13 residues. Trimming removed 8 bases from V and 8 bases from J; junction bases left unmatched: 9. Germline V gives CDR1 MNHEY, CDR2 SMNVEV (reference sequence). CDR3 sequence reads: CASGPGTGSGYTF. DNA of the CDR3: TGTGCCAGCGGGCCCGGGACAGGGAGCGGCTACACCTTC.

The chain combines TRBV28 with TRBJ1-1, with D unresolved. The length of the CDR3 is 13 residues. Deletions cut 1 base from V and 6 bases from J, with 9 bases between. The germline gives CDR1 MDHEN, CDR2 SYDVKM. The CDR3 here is CASSLSGVAEAFF. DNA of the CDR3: TGTGCCAGCAGTTTATCTGGGGTGGCTGAAGCTTTCTTT.

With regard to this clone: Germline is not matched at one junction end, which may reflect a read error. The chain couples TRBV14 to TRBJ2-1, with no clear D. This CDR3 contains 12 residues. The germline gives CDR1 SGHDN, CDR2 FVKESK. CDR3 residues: CASSQGSLPGVF. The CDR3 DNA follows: TGTGCCAGCAGCCAAGGATCACTCCCTGGGGTCTTC. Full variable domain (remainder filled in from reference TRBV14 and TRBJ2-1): EAGVTQFPSHSVIEKGQTVTLRCDPISGHDNLYWYRRVMGKEIKFLLHFVKESKQDESGMPNNRFLAERTGGTYSTLKVQPAELEDSGVYFCASSQGSLPGVFGPGTRLTVL.

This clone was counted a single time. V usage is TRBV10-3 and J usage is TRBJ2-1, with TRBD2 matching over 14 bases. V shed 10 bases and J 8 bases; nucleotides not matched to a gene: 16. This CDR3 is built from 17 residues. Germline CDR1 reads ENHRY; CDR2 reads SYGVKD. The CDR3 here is CATLRGVGTSGSHEQFF. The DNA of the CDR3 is TGTGCCACACTGAGAGGGGTCGGGACTAGCGGGAGCCATGAGCAGTTCTTC.